The TCR beta chain under discussion was sequenced for a study of cytomegalovirus exposure and HLA in healthy donors. The PCR was carried out with 60 Vbeta primers and 13 Jbeta primers. Data came from immunoSEQ multiplex PCR; TCRdb stores just in-frame clones and leaves some out. This sample yields more than 150,000 clones, of which 76% are seen a single time; about 1.5% belongs to the top ten. Findings and caveats of the study: Later on, an analysis tied 18,000 or so TCR beta sequences to HLA alleles at 0.05 false discovery rate. Later analysis suggested links between common viral pathogens and several top significant clusters. High specificity and sensitivity for cytomegalovirus status were reported for the classifier.

This clone was found once. The antigen is not known. This CDR3 comprises 14 residues. V dropped 2 bases and J dropped 2 bases, with 9 bases sitting between them. Germline lookup yields CDR1 SGHNT and CDR2 YENEEA. Nominal health characterized the donors when sampled, though unrecorded immune exposures were likely. The clonotype was recovered from a man aged 18 to 30 in good health and CMV-seronegative. The sequenced material came from PBMCs. The rearrangement uses TRBV11-3 and TRBJ1-1, with a weak D call TRBD1 (5 bases). DNA of the CDR3: TGTGCCAGCAGCTTAAGGGGATCTAACACTGAAGCTTTCTTT. Its protein product is CASSLRGSNTEAFF.